What follows are 17 T cell receptor beta chains derived from one specimen sequenced in a study of PD-1 blockade in classical Hodgkin lymphoma. The protocol was immunoSEQ multiplex PCR, while the TCRdb copy is restricted to in-frame clones and leaves out a portion. The sample comprises tens of thousands of clones, just over 90% of which are singletons, and approximately 2.9% rests with the top ten. Time point indicated: cycle 4 day 1 (C4D1), after about 6 weeks of nivolumab. Every one of the patients relapsed after autologous stem cell transplantation (brentuximab vedotin exposure was variable). The material was peripheral blood mononuclear cells (PBMCs), obtained before the fourth cycle of nivolumab. The receptors shown here come from a human donor with classical Hodgkin lymphoma.

The chain has TRBV6-5 and TRBJ2-7, with TRBD1 as a possible D gene (6 bases). V gave up 2 bases and J gave up 2 bases, with 16 bases separating them. Germline CDR1 and CDR2: MNHEY and SVGAGI. CDR3 length: 16 residues. The CDR3 DNA sequence: TGTGCCAGCAGTTACATCGGACAGAATTACGCCTACGAGCAGTACTTC. It specifies CASSYIGQNYAYEQYF.

The sample holds one count of this clone. This rearrangement joins TRBV4-3 to TRBJ1-2; D perhaps matches TRBD1 (5 bases). V gave up 4 bases and J gave up 1 base, with 7 bases separating them. Germline V lookup: CDR1 LGHNA, CDR2 YSLEER. CDR3 length: 13 residues. The DNA of the CDR3 is TGCGCCAGCAGCCCGACAGTTAACTATGGCTACACCTTC. This sequence encodes CASSPTVNYGYTF.

V and J are TRBV6-1 and TRBJ1-5, with a possible D match to TRBD1 (6 bases). This CDR3 comprises 15 residues. Germline CDR1 is MNHNS and CDR2 is SASEGT. Trimming took off 4 bases at V and 5 bases at J, with 15 bases between the two ends. In DNA form, the CDR3 reads TGTGCCAGCAGTGCAGGCAGGGGAGGTTATCAGCCCCAGCATTTT. Translation gives CASSAGRGGYQPQHF.

This clone was seen more than once but under ten times. This chain connects TRBV6-6 to TRBJ2-7; 9 bases fit TRBD1. Germline V gene lookup returns CDR1 MNHNY and CDR2 SVGAGI (reference sequence). This CDR3 contains 15 residues. After removal of 6 bases from V and 6 bases from J, the junction contained 12 bases not matched to a gene. The CDR3 region is CASSPAGTGYAEQYF. The CDR3 nucleotides read TGTGCCAGCAGCCCCGCCGGGACAGGGTACGCCGAGCAGTACTTC.

This sequence joins TRBV11-2 and TRBJ2-7; D possibly corresponds to TRBD2 (6 bases). There are 15 residues in the CDR3. Germline values: CDR1 SGHAT, CDR2 FQNNGV. Trimming took off 4 bases at V and 1 base at J, with 14 bases between the two ends. The CDR3 DNA reads TGTGCCAGCAGCTCCCGCTGGGGGGAATCCTACGAGCAGTACTTC. Encoded protein: CASSSRWGESYEQYF.

The genes are TRBV6-5 and TRBJ2-7; 9 positions agree with TRBD1. This CDR3 spans 14 amino acids. CDR1 and CDR2 from the germline V gene are MNHEY and SVGAGI. With V trimmed by 5 bases and J by 2 bases, 4 bases remained unmatched. The CDR3 is CASSRGQGTYEQYF. CDR3 bases: TGTGCCAGCAGTCGTGGACAGGGGACCTACGAGCAGTACTTC.

The genes are TRBV7-9 and TRBJ2-5; tentative D call: TRBD1 (8 bases). Germline CDR1 and CDR2: SEHNR and FQNEAQ (reference sequence). Trimming removed 5 bases from V and 2 bases from J, with 21 bases in between. The CDR3 spans 17 residues. As DNA, the CDR3 is TGTGCCAGCAGCGGACTAGGGACAGGTAACCTTCAAGAGACCCAGTACTTC. This encodes CASSGLGTGNLQETQYF. The full variable domain, its missing parts supplied by reference TRBV7-9 and TRBJ2-5, is DTGVSQNPRHKITKRGQNVTFRCDPISEHNRLYWYRQTLGQGPEFLTYFQNEAQLEKSRLLSDRFSAERPKGSFSTLEIQRTEQGDSAMYLCASSGLGTGNLQETQYFGPGTRLLVL.

The CDR3 here is CASSRGPEVTEAFF. The CDR3 DNA reads as TGTGCCAGCAGCCGCGGACCGGAGGTCACTGAAGCTTTCTTT. The rearrangement links TRBV11-3 to TRBJ1-1; D gene unclear. CDR3 length: 14 residues. V gave up 5 bases and J gave up 4 bases, with 14 bases separating them. Germline V gene sequence: CDR1 SGHNT, CDR2 YENEEA.

The chain joins TRBV9 to TRBJ2-3; 7 bases agree with TRBD2. The CDR3 is 14 residues long. V gave up 0 bases and J gave up 4 bases; unmatched junction bases: 2. CDR1 and CDR2 from the germline V gene are SGDLS and YYNGEE. CDR3 in amino acids: CASSVGRGADTQYF. The CDR3 DNA reads TGTGCCAGCAGCGTAGGTCGGGGGGCAGATACGCAGTATTTT.

V gene TRBV4-2 combines with J gene TRBJ1-4; D is uncertain. From germline, CDR1 is LGHNA and CDR2 YNFKEQ. This CDR3 spans 12 amino acids. Trimming shortened V by 0 bases and J by 13 bases, and 9 bases separated the two germline ends. This CDR3 reads CASSQERETLFF. The CDR3 coding sequence is TGTGCCAGCAGCCAAGAGAGGGAGACACTGTTTTTT.

The chain recombines TRBV7-8 with TRBJ2-1, with 16 bases aligning to TRBD2. The junction had 8 bases not matched to a gene; V was cut back by 5 bases and J by 10 bases. This CDR3 has 16 amino acids. Per germline, CDR1 SGHVS and CDR2 FQNEAQ. DNA for the CDR3: TGTGCCAGCAGCGACGGGACTAGCGGGGGGGCCGGGGAGCAGTTCTTC. As protein: CASSDGTSGGAGEQFF.

The chain couples TRBV12-5 to TRBJ1-3; D unclear. V lost 0 bases to trimming and J lost 4 bases, with 13 bases between them. Germline V CDR1 and CDR2: LGHNT, FRNRAP. CDR3 length equals 16 residues. This chain's CDR3 is CASGLVLRETGNTIYF. The CDR3 nucleotides are TGTGCTAGTGGTTTGGTACTGCGAGAAACCGGAAACACCATATATTTT. Using reference TRBV12-5 and TRBJ1-3 for the parts outside the CDR3, the full variable domain is DARVTQTPRHKVTEMGQEVTMRCQPILGHNTVFWYRQTMMQGLELLAYFRNRAPLDDSGMPKDRFSAEMPDATLATLKIQPSEPRDSAVYFCASGLVLRETGNTIYFGEGSWLTVV.

The chain links TRBV7-2 to TRBJ2-3, with TRBD2 matching 9 bases. The CDR3 covers 13 residues. Germline V lookup: CDR1 SGHTA, CDR2 FQGNSA. CDR3 DNA sequence: TGTGCAGTAGCGGGGGAGAGCACAGATACGCAGTATTTT. Amino acids: CAVAGESTDTQYF.

This sequence joins TRBV6-6 and TRBJ2-5; 7 nucleotides agree with TRBD1. The CDR3 runs 15 residues. Germline CDR1 reads MNHNY; CDR2 reads SVGAGI (reference sequence). V was clipped by 6 bases and J by 1 base; unmatched bases: 8. The CDR3: CASSDNRGPQETQYF. In DNA, the CDR3 is TGTGCCAGCAGCGATAACAGGGGTCCCCAAGAGACCCAGTACTTC.

This chain joins TRBV5-6 and TRBJ1-5; 7 nucleotides align to TRBD1. The CDR3 runs 19 residues. V lost 4 bases and J lost 0; bases outside the gene matches: 16. Germline V gene lookup returns CDR1 SGHDT and CDR2 YYEEEE. CDR3 sequence: CASSPHPGQERDSNQPQHF. The CDR3 DNA reads TGTGCCAGCAGCCCCCACCCTGGACAGGAAAGAGATAGCAATCAGCCCCAGCATTTT.

Of note for this clone: Other DNA variants within this sample encode the same CDR3. The chain is built from TRBV19 and TRBJ1-5, with unresolved D. Per the germline V gene, CDR1 is LNHDA and CDR2 is SQIVND (reference sequence). V was cut by 3 bases and J by 5 bases, with 5 bases left in between. The CDR3 is made up of 12 amino acids. CDR3 protein: CASSISDQPQHF. The CDR3 region has the DNA TGTGCCAGTAGTATTTCAGATCAGCCCCAGCATTTT.

This clone was seen a single time. This chain joins TRBV15 and TRBJ1-2; no clear D. The CDR3 is 14 amino acids. Trimming left V 0 bases short and J 7 bases short, with 12 bases between. The germline V gene has CDR1 LNHNV and CDR2 YYDKDF (reference sequence). DNA of the CDR3: TGTGCCACCAGCAGAGATCGAACAGTCCCTGGCTACACCTTC. Residues: CATSRDRTVPGYTF.